This note documents a single T cell receptor (beta chain) sequence. Its antigen is not identified. A 5'RACE reaction primed in the constant segment made cDNA libraries of TCR alpha and TCR beta, and these carried sample barcodes and UMIs. TCRdb reprocessed the 5' RACE reads via MiXCR and lists one record per CDR3 protein. The sample contains fewer than 250,000 distinct CDR3 sequences, about 16% of which appear only once. The data originate from a study of T-cell memory formation after mild COVID-19. Study-level findings and limits: SARS-CoV-2 specificity of second-wave clones peaking day 37 was unconfirmed.

The CDR3 contains 15 residues. Germline lookup yields CDR1 LNHDA and CDR2 SQIVND (reference sequence). J lost 7 bases, V lost 3 bases, and 7 bases had no gene match. What was sequenced was PBMCs or a T cell subset sorted from them (not recorded which). The TCR originated in an adult woman who had mild COVID-19 (a few samples of this study predate the infection). Cell type and time point are not known. The gene calls are TRBV19 and TRBJ2-4, with TRBD1 matching 9 bases. The CDR3 is CASSITGGPGNIQYF. For the CDR3, the DNA is TGTGCCAGTAGTATTACAGGGGGCCCCGGGAACATTCAGTACTTC.